The clone carrying this T cell receptor beta chain was found many times. The antigen remains unidentified. Trimming removed 8 bases from V and 0 bases from J, with 12 bases in between. Germline CDR1 and CDR2: SGHAT and FQDESV (reference sequence). The CDR3 spans 14 residues. Hyperthyroidism patients were newly diagnosed, had disease duration under 2 months, and were aged 18 to 65 years. The data are from a study of T cells in Graves' hyperthyroidism and ophthalmopathy. Study conclusions and caveats: The model forecast ophthalmopathy, anticipating it by a median approximately 7 months before onset.

The investigators amplified TCR beta CDR3 regions from RNA transcripts. A first-round RT-PCR of the TCR CDR3 used the HTBI primer set. TCRdb independently ran MiXCR on the multiplex PCR reads; one entry per CDR3 protein. This sample has some 560,000 distinct CDR3 sequences; around 13% occur once, and the top ten carry 14%. The sequence was obtained from a woman aged 40-49 years with Graves' hyperthyroidism. V is TRBV11-1 and J is TRBJ2-3; D ambiguous. The sample comprised blood. DNA for the CDR3: TGTGCCAGCGCATTAGGCCTTAGCACAGATACGCAGTATTTT. Translating it yields CASALGLSTDTQYF.